This T cell receptor beta chain was captured by sequencing in a study of blood T cells in healthy people across ages. Study results and caveats: There was no known CMV status for donors, so expanded clonotype changes were possibly confounded.

Comment on this clonotype: What it binds is not known.

The use of a sample-barcoded 5' primer and a J-beta primer mix characterized a second PCR of about 7 to 12 cycles. One entry per CDR3 protein results from TCRdb running MiXCR on the 5' RACE reads. Altogether 800,000 or so distinct CDR3 sequences are present, about half being singletons, with the ten largest covering less than 20%. The CDR3 runs 14 residues. Germline CDR1 reads MNHEY; CDR2 reads SVGAGI. V gene TRBV6-5 combines with J gene TRBJ2-5; TRBD1 matches at 8 bases. The J call may not be correct, given that the DNA end is closer to TRBJ2-7. The sequence was collected from an elderly man in good health. The sequencing input was blood. CDR3 nucleotide sequence: TGTGCCAGCAGTCAACCGGGACAGGAGTACGAGCAGTACTTC. Translated: CASSQPGQEYEQYF.